These T cell receptor beta chains were read from a single sample in a study of CD8+CD57+ T cells in acquired aplastic anemia. TCRdb independently ran MiXCR on the reads; one entry per CDR3 protein. The sample yields 100,000 to 120,000 distinct CDR3 sequences, about half seen once. Sequencing input: sorted CD4+, CD8+, or CD8+CD57+ T cells (not recorded which) from PBMCs. The receptors here all came from a human donor in good health, serving as a control. Both conserved end residues are part of each CDR3. Each record gives: clone size, V gene, D gene, J gene, CDR3 DNA, CDR3 protein. D genes are given only for firm matches. The size entry is marked missing in some rows and otherwise reads once, few, many or a size class.

few,TRBV10-3,TRBD2,TRBJ2-7,TGTGCCATCAGGCCGGGACTAGCGGGATCAGAGTACTTC,CAIRPGLAGSEYF
.,TRBV7-3,TRBD2,TRBJ2-7,TGTGCCAGCCTCCGGCGGGGGGCTAACCGCTACGAGCAGTACTTC,CASLRRGANRYEQYF
.,TRBV20-1,.,TRBJ2-3,TGCAGTGCTAGGGTACTAGATACGCAGTATTTT,CSARVLDTQYF
.,TRBV25-1,.,TRBJ1-6,TGTGCCAGCAGTGGCAGAGGGGGGATGCATTCACCCCTCCACTTT,CASSGRGGMHSPLHF
.,TRBV25-1,TRBD1,TRBJ1-2,TGTGCCAGTTCAGGGGGCGCGGGAGGCTACACCTTC,CASSGGAGGYTF
many,TRBV11-2,.,TRBJ1-5,TGTGCCAGCAGCTTATCTGAGGGAAATCAGCCCCAGCATTTT,CASSLSEGNQPQHF
many,TRBV3-1,.,TRBJ1-2,TGTGCCAGCAGCCAAGAGAGTGACATGGGCGCGGAGAGGCATGGCTACACCTTC,CASSQESDMGAERHGYTF
.,TRBV6-1,TRBD2,TRBJ2-7,TGTGCCAGCACTAGCGGGGGGGCCGAGCAGTACTTC,CASTSGGAEQYF
few,TRBV27,TRBD1,TRBJ1-1,TGTGCCAGCAGTCCTCGACAGGGAGACCCGATGAACACTGAAGCTTTCTTT,CASSPRQGDPMNTEAFF
.,TRBV7-9,TRBD1,TRBJ2-2,TGTGCCAGCAGCTCAACGGGACAGGGGGAGCTGTTTTTT,CASSSTGQGELFF
few,TRBV25-1,.,TRBJ2-1,TGTGCCAGCAGTGGGGGGGGCAGGGGGATCAATGAGCAGTTCTTC,CASSGGGRGINEQFF
medium-sized,TRBV2,.,TRBJ1-4,TGTGCCAGCAGTGAATATGCAACTAATGAAAAACTGTTTTTT,CASSEYATNEKLFF
few,TRBV10-3,.,TRBJ2-7,TGTGCCATCACGACGACGCCCAGCTCCTACGAGCAGTACTTC,CAITTTPSSYEQYF
.,TRBV10-3,.,TRBJ1-4,TGTGCCATCAGTGCTACAACTAATGAAAAACTGTTTTTT,CAISATTNEKLFF
many,TRBV6-5,.,TRBJ1-1,TGTGCCAGCAGCCTAGACAGGATGAACACTGAAGCTTTCTTT,CASSLDRMNTEAFF
.,TRBV10-3,.,TRBJ2-5,TGTGCCAGCAGTGGGGGCTCGGGAGAGACCCAGTACTTC,CASSGGSGETQYF
many,TRBV27,.,TRBJ1-5,TGTGCCAGCAGTTTACATTATAGCAATCAGCCCCAGCATTTT,CASSLHYSNQPQHF
.,TRBV4-1,TRBD1,TRBJ1-1,TGCGCCAGCAGCCAAGACGGGACAGGGGTTGCTTTCTTT,CASSQDGTGVAFF
.,TRBV2,TRBD1,TRBJ2-5,TGTGCCAGCTTGGGACAGGGGGGGGCCCAGTACTTC,CASLGQGGAQYF
many,TRBV27,.,TRBJ2-7,TGTGCCAGCAGTCCCGGACAGAACTACGAGCAGTACTTC,CASSPGQNYEQYF
many,TRBV9,TRBD2,TRBJ2-3,TGTGCCAGCAGCGTAGAGAGACTAGCGGGGGGGAAAGGGGATACGCAGTATTTT,CASSVERLAGGKGDTQYF
many,TRBV5-4,TRBD1,TRBJ2-1,TGTGCCAGCAGCACTCATGGACAGGGATACTACAATGAGCAGTTCTTC,CASSTHGQGYYNEQFF
many,TRBV6-1,.,TRBJ1-1,TGTGCCAGCAGTCCGCCGCCAGGCCGGGGCGCTGAAGCTTTCTTT,CASSPPPGRGAEAFF
.,TRBV24-1,.,TRBJ2-3,TGTGCCACCTCCGAACCTAGCACAGATACGCAGTATTTT,CATSEPSTDTQYF
.,TRBV2,TRBD1,TRBJ2-7,TGTGCCAGCAATGCCACAGGGGTTGGCTCCTACGGGCAGTACTTC,CASNATGVGSYGQYF
.,TRBV10-3,.,TRBJ2-1,TGTGCCAGCAGTCAGAAGAGCTCGACTAGTCCCTACAATGAGCAGTTCTTC,CASSQKSSTSPYNEQFF
.,TRBV9,TRBD1,TRBJ1-2,TGTGCCAGCAGCTCGACAGGGGGCAATGGCTACACCTTC,CASSSTGGNGYTF
few,TRBV7-3,.,TRBJ1-6,TGTGCCAGCAGTCCGGGGCGGGGATCAGGCTCACCCCTCCACTTT,CASSPGRGSGSPLHF
many,TRBV7-8,TRBD1,TRBJ1-5,TGTGCCAGCAGCTTAGATGAGACAGGGGTATGGCAGCCCCAGCATTTT,CASSLDETGVWQPQHF
many,TRBV4-3,.,TRBJ1-2,TGCGCCAGCAGCCAAGTTGGCGGCGACTATGGCTACACCTTC,CASSQVGGDYGYTF
many,TRBV14,.,TRBJ2-3,TGTGCCAGCAGCCAAGTGGGGACTTTGGATACGCAGTATTTT,CASSQVGTLDTQYF
many,TRBV9,.,TRBJ1-6,TGTGCCAGCAGCACGTGGTCTGAACCAAATAATTCACCCCTCCACTTT,CASSTWSEPNNSPLHF
.,TRBV25-1,TRBD2,TRBJ2-1,TGTGCCAGCACCCCAATAAGGGAGCGGGGGCTCTACAATGAGCAGTTCTTC,CASTPIRERGLYNEQFF
few,TRBV3-1,.,TRBJ2-1,TGTGCCAGCAGCCAAGACCCCCCCGGGGACCACAATGAGCAGTTCTTC,CASSQDPPGDHNEQFF
many,TRBV29-1,.,TRBJ1-1,TGCAGCGTGGGCACAGGGTTTGGCACTGAAGCTTTCTTT,CSVGTGFGTEAFF
.,TRBV20-1,.,TRBJ1-1,TGCAGTGCTAGGTCACCCTGGCCTAACACTGAAGCTTTCTTT,CSARSPWPNTEAFF
many,TRBV20-1,.,TRBJ2-7,TGCAGTGCTAGGAGTATTGGGGGAGGATCCTACGAGCAGTACTTC,CSARSIGGGSYEQYF